The rows below give T cell receptor beta chains drawn from one sample of a study of cytomegalovirus exposure and HLA in healthy donors. Using immunoSEQ multiplex PCR, the repertoire was profiled, and TCRdb retains in-frame clones only, with some absent. The sample includes under 150,000 clones, roughly 69% of them seen just once. The sequenced material came from PBMCs. Source of these receptors: a middle-aged woman in good health and CMV-seropositive. Each CDR3 is given with its conserved first and last residue. A D gene is named only where the DNA matches it firmly. Rows give clone size only sometimes, using once, few, many, or a class for an expanded clone.

V: TRBV4-1; size: .; J: TRBJ1-5; D: .; CDR3: CASSQARGKGQPQHF; DNA: TGCGCCAGCAGCCAAGCCAGGGGTAAGGGTCAGCCCCAGCATTTT
V: TRBV7-9; size: .; J: TRBJ1-2; D: .; CDR3: CASSFTGPGGHGYTF; DNA: TGTGCCAGCAGTTTTACAGGGCCGGGCGGGCATGGCTACACCTTC
V: TRBV4-1; size: .; J: TRBJ2-7; D: .; CDR3: CASSPVVRGHPYEQYF; DNA: TGCGCCAGCAGCCCGGTCGTCCGTGGGCACCCCTACGAGCAGTACTTC
V: TRBV7-9; size: once; J: TRBJ2-1; D: TRBD2; CDR3: CASSLGLAGGPGNEQFF; DNA: TGTGCCAGCAGCTTAGGGCTAGCGGGAGGGCCCGGCAATGAGCAGTTCTTC
V: TRBV2; size: .; J: TRBJ2-5; D: .; CDR3: CASFFSEGGETQYF; DNA: TGTGCCAGCTTTTTTAGCGAAGGGGGAGAGACCCAGTACTTC
V: TRBV18; size: .; J: TRBJ2-5; D: TRBD1; CDR3: CASSPTGDREYF; DNA: TGTGCCAGCTCACCCACAGGGGACAGAGAGTACTTC
V: TRBV5-4; size: .; J: TRBJ2-7; D: TRBD2; CDR3: CASSLAGTSAYEQYF; DNA: TGTGCCAGCAGCTTGGCCGGGACTAGCGCCTACGAGCAGTACTTC
V: TRBV21-1; size: .; J: TRBJ2-7; D: .; CDR3: CASSSQGRYEQYF; DNA: TGTGCCAGCAGCTCACAGGGGCGCTACGAGCAGTACTTC
V: TRBV7-2; size: .; J: TRBJ2-7; D: TRBD2; CDR3: CASSYGLVEQYF; DNA: TGTGCCAGCAGCTATGGACTAGTCGAGCAGTACTTC
V: TRBV9; size: .; J: TRBJ1-2; D: .; CDR3: CASSVGGFYGYTF; DNA: TGTGCCAGCAGCGTAGGCGGTTTTTATGGCTACACCTTC
V: TRBV6-1; size: few; J: TRBJ2-7; D: .; CDR3: CASIFGDEQYF; DNA: TGTGCCAGCATTTTCGGGGACGAGCAGTACTTC
V: TRBV7-9; size: few; J: TRBJ2-7; D: TRBD2; CDR3: CASSAQTSDYEQYF; DNA: TGTGCCAGCAGCGCCCAGACTAGCGACTACGAGCAGTACTTC
V: TRBV6-8; size: .; J: TRBJ1-2; D: .; CDR3: CASSSYTTDASNYGYTF; DNA: TGTGCCAGCAGTTCATACACGACAGATGCTTCTAACTATGGCTACACCTTC
V: TRBV4-1; size: .; J: TRBJ2-5; D: .; CDR3: CASSRTRETQYF; DNA: TGCGCCAGCAGCCGAACCAGGGAGACCCAGTACTTC
V: TRBV30; size: .; J: TRBJ2-7; D: .; CDR3: CAWTGLSTYEQYF; DNA: TGTGCCTGGACGGGACTGTCTACCTACGAGCAGTACTTC
V: TRBV5-1; size: .; J: TRBJ2-7; D: .; CDR3: CASSLTTPGTEGTYEQYF; DNA: TGCGCCAGCAGCTTGACCACCCCCGGGACTGAAGGTACCTACGAGCAGTACTTC
V: TRBV4-2; size: .; J: TRBJ1-2; D: .; CDR3: CASSQDKGILYGYTF; DNA: TGTGCCAGCAGCCAAGATAAGGGGATCCTTTATGGCTACACCTTC
V: TRBV11-2; size: .; J: TRBJ1-2; D: .; CDR3: CASSLVVPSYGYTF; DNA: TGTGCCAGCAGCTTAGTGGTACCTAGCTATGGCTACACCTTC
V: TRBV5-5; size: few; J: TRBJ1-1; D: .; CDR3: CASSARGDTEAFF; DNA: TGTGCCAGCAGCGCCAGAGGAGACACTGAAGCTTTCTTT
V: TRBV5-1; size: .; J: TRBJ2-1; D: TRBD1; CDR3: CASSLAGGDNEQFF; DNA: TGCGCCAGCAGCTTGGCAGGGGGTGACAATGAGCAGTTCTTC
V: TRBV5-5; size: few; J: TRBJ1-5; D: TRBD1; CDR3: CASSSGQGDQPQHF; DNA: TGTGCCAGCAGTTCGGGACAGGGAGATCAGCCCCAGCATTTT
V: TRBV7-3; size: .; J: TRBJ2-7; D: TRBD2; CDR3: CASLGTGGSGPGVIRYEQYF; DNA: TGTGCCAGCTTAGGGACGGGAGGAAGCGGTCCGGGGGTCATCCGCTACGAGCAGTACTTC
V: TRBV5-1; size: .; J: TRBJ1-1; D: .; CDR3: CASSQLMNTEAFF; DNA: TGCGCCAGCAGCCAACTAATGAACACTGAAGCTTTCTTT
V: TRBV6-1; size: .; J: TRBJ2-1; D: .; CDR3: CASGRGYYNEQFF; DNA: TGTGCCAGCGGGCGGGGTTATTACAATGAGCAGTTCTTC
V: TRBV19; size: .; J: TRBJ2-7; D: TRBD2; CDR3: CASSILGRTSVYEQYF; DNA: TGTGCCAGTAGTATACTGGGGAGGACTAGCGTGTACGAGCAGTACTTC